The 5 T cell receptor beta chains presented below share a single source sample, sequenced in a study of control samples from healthy donors and cancer patients. Libraries were prepared by immunoSEQ multiplex PCR; TCRdb keeps only in-frame clonotypes and omits some of them. Among about 53,000 clones listed, approximately 86% were seen once. Material: PBMCs. The receptors originated from a man between 60 and 75 years old with head and neck cancer.

The chain couples TRBV18 to TRBJ1-3; D possibly corresponds to TRBD1 (5 bases). This CDR3 has 15 residues. From germline, CDR1 is KGHSH and CDR2 LQKENI. Trimming took off 2 bases at V and 2 bases at J, with 10 bases between the two ends. CDR3 coding DNA: TGTGCCAGCTCACCAGGACAACTGGCTGGAAACACCATATATTTT. This sequence encodes CASSPGQLAGNTIYF.

The gene calls are TRBV7-9 and TRBJ2-7; no clear D gene. V was shortened by 1 base and J by 1 base, with 5 bases between the two germline ends. Germline lookup yields CDR1 SEHNR and CDR2 FQNEAQ (reference sequence). This CDR3 comprises 13 residues. Here the CDR3 reads CASSLDSSYEQYF. Written as DNA, the CDR3 is TGTGCCAGCAGCTTAGACAGTTCCTACGAGCAGTACTTC.

This clone was observed a single time. The chain employs TRBV3-1 (or the pseudogene TRBV3-2) and TRBJ1-5, with 12 bases matching TRBD1. Germline V lookup: CDR1 LGHDT, CDR2 YNNKEL (reference sequence). The CDR3 loop spans 18 amino acids. J was trimmed by 5 bases and V by 2 bases; bases with no gene match: 10. The CDR3 nucleotides read TGTGCCAGCAGCCAACATCATCCCGGGACAGGGGGCGATCAGCCCCAGCATTTT. Translating gives CASSQHHPGTGGDQPQHF.

The table lists this clone with a count of one. The rearrangement links TRBV19 to TRBJ2-7; 8 nucleotides agree with TRBD1. This CDR3 has 15 amino acids. V gave up 4 bases and J gave up 6 bases; unmatched junction bases: 11. Germline-derived CDR1 and CDR2 are LNHDA and SQIVND (reference sequence). This CDR3 reads CASSTSGQGRGEQYF. The DNA of the CDR3 is TGTGCCAGTAGTACCTCCGGACAGGGAAGAGGCGAGCAGTACTTC.

A few counts support this clone. V is TRBV2 and J is TRBJ1-2; a possible D gene is TRBD1 (6 bases). CDR3 length equals 14 residues. The V gene's germline CDR1 is SNHLY and CDR2 FYNNEI. V was pared by 5 bases and J by 4 bases, with 14 bases between. CDR3 in amino acids: CASSTQGAGYGYTF. Here the CDR3 DNA reads TGTGCCAGCAGTACACAGGGAGCGGGCTATGGCTACACCTTC. Full variable domain (remainder filled in from reference TRBV2 and TRBJ1-2): EPEVTQTPSHQVTQMGQEVILRCVPISNHLYFYWYRQILGQKVEFLVSFYNNEISEKSEIFDDQFSVERPDGSNFTLKIRSTKLEDSAMYFCASSTQGAGYGYTFGSGTRLTVV.